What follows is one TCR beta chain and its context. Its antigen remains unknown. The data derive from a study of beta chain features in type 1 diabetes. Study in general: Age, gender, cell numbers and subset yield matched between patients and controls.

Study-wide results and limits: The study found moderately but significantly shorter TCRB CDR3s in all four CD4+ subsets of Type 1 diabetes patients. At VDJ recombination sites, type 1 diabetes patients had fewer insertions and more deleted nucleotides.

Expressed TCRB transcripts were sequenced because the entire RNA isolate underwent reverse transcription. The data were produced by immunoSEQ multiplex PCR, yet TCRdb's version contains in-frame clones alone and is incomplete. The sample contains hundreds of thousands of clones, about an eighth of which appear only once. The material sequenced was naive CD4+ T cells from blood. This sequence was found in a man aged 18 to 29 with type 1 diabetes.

The CDR3 sequence is CASSRGQMNTEAFF. CDR3 sequence (DNA): TGTGCCAGCAGTAGAGGACAGATGAACACTGAAGCTTTCTTT. The chain combines TRBV2 with TRBJ1-1; possibly TRBD1 for D (6 bases). CDR1 is SNHLY, CDR2 FYNNEI, per germline. This CDR3 contains 14 residues. V lost 5 bases and J lost 0, with 10 bases in between.